Described below is a single T cell receptor (beta chain) sequence and its context. The data are from a study of T cells of healthy individuals. TCRdb used MiXCR to reprocess the 5' RACE reads, holding one entry per CDR3 protein. The sample contains about 96,000 distinct CDR3 sequences, approximately 16% of which appear only once. The CDR3 spans 14 residues. The germline V and J ends were trimmed by 7 bases and 1 base, with 12 bases remaining between them. The germline V gene has CDR1 PRHDT and CDR2 FYEKMQ (reference sequence). The TCR originated in a human donor in good health. The chain uses TRBV13 and TRBJ2-3, with D uncertain. CDR3 in amino acids: CASKSGWGTDTQYF. For the CDR3, the DNA is TGTGCCAGCAAATCAGGATGGGGCACAGATACGCAGTATTTT. The entire variable domain, with the rest obtained from reference TRBV13 and TRBJ2-3, is as follows: AAGVIQSPRHLIKEKRETATLKCYPIPRHDTVYWYQQGPGQDPQFLISFYEKMQSDKGSIPDRFSAQQFSDYHSELNMSSLELGDSALYFCASKSGWGTDTQYFGPGTRLTVL.